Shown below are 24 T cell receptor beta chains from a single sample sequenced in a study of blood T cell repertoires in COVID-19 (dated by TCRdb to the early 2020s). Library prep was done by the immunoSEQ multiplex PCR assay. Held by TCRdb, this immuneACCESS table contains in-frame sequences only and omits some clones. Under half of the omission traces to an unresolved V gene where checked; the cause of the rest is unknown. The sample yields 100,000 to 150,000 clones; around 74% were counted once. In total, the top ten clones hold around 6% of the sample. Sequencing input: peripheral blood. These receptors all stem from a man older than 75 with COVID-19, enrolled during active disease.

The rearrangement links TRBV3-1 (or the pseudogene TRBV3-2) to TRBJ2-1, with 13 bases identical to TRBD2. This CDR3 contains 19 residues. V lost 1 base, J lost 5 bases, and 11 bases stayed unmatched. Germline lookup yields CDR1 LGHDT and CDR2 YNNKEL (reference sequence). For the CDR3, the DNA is TGTGCCAGCAGCCAAGGCGAAACTAGCGGGAGGGGGAGGGACAATGAGCAGTTCTTC. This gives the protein CASSQGETSGRGRDNEQFF.

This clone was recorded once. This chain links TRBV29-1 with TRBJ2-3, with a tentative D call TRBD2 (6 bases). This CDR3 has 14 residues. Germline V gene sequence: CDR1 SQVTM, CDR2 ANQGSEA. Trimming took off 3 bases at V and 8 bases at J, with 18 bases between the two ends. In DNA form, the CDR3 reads TGCAGCGTTGAGGTAGCGGACACCCTCAGTACGCAGTATTTT. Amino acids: CSVEVADTLSTQYF.

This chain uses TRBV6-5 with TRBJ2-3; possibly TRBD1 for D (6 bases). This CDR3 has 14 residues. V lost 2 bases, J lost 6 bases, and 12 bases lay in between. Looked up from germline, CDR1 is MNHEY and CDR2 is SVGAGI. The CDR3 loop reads CASSYHSGDDTQYF. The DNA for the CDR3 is TGTGCCAGCAGTTACCACTCAGGGGACGATACGCAGTATTTT.

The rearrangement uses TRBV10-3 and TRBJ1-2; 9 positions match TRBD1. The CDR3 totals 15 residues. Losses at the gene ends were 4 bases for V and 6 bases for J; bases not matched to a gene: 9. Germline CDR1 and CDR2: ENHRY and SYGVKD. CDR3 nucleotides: TGTGCCATCAGTGGCGGACAGGGGTCCCCTAATGGCTACACCTTC. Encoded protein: CAISGGQGSPNGYTF.

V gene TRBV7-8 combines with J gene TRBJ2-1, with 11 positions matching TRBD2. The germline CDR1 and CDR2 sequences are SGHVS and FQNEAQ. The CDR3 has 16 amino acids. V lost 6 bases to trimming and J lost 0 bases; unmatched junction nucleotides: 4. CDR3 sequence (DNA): TGTGCCAGCAGTGAGGGACTAGCGGCCTCCTACAATGAGCAGTTCTTC. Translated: CASSEGLAASYNEQFF.

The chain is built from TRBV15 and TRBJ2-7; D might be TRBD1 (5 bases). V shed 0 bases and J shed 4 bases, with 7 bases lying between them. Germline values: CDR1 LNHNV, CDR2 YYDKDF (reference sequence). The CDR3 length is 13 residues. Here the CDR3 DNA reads TGTGCCACCAGCAGAGACAGACAGTACGAGCAGTACTTC. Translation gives CATSRDRQYEQYF.

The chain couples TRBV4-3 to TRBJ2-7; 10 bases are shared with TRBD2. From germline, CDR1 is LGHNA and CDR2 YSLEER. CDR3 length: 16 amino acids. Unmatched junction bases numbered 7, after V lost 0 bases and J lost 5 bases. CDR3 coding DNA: TGCGCCAGCAGCCAAGAGAACCTAGCGGGAGCGAACGAGCAGTACTTC. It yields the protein CASSQENLAGANEQYF.

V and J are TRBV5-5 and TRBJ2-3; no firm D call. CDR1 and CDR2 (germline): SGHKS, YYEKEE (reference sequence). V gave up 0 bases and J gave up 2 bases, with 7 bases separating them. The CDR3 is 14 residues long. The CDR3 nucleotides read TGTGCCAGCAGCTTGGGGCCGAACACAGATACGCAGTATTTT. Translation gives CASSLGPNTDTQYF.

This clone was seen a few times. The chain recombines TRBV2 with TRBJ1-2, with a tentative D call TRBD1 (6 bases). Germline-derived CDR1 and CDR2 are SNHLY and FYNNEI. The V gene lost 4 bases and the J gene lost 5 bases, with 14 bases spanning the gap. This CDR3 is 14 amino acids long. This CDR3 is CASSATGPSYGYTF. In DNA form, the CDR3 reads TGTGCCAGCAGTGCGACAGGTCCTTCATATGGCTACACCTTC.

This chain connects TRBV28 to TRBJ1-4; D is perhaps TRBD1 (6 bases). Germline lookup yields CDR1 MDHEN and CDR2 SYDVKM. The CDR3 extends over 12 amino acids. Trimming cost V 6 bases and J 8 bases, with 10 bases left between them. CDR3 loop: CASSQGREKLFF. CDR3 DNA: TGTGCCAGCAGCCAGGGGCGGGAAAAACTGTTTTTT.

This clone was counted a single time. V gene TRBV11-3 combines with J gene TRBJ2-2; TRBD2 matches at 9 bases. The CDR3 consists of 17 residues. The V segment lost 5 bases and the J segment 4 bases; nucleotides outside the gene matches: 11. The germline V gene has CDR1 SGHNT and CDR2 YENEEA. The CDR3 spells CASSLSGASGTTGELFF. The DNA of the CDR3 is TGTGCCAGCAGCCTCTCCGGGGCTAGCGGGACCACCGGGGAGCTGTTTTTT. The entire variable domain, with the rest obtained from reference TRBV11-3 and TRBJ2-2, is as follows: EAGVVQSPRYKIIEKKQPVAFWCNPISGHNTLYWYLQNLGQGPELLIRYENEEAVDDSQLPKDRFSAERLKGVDSTLKIQPAELGDSAVYLCASSLSGASGTTGELFFGEGSRLTVL.

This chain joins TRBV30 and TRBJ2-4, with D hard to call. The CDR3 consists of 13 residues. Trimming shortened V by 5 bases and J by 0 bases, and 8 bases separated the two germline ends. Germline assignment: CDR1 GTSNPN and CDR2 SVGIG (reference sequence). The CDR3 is CAWEAVAKNIQYF. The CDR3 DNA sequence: TGTGCCTGGGAGGCGGTAGCCAAAAACATTCAGTACTTC.

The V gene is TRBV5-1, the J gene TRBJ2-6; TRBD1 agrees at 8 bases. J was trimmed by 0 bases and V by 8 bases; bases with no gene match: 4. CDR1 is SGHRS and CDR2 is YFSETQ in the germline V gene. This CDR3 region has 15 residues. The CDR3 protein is CASSTGGSGANVLTF. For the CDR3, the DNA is TGCGCCAGTTCAACAGGGGGCTCTGGGGCCAACGTCCTGACTTTC. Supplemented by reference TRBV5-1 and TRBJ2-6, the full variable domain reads KAGVTQTPRYLIKTRGQQVTLSCSPISGHRSVSWYQQTPGQGLQFLFEYFSETQRNKGNFPGRFSGRQFSNSRSEMNVSTLELGDSALYLCASSTGGSGANVLTFGAGSRLTVL.

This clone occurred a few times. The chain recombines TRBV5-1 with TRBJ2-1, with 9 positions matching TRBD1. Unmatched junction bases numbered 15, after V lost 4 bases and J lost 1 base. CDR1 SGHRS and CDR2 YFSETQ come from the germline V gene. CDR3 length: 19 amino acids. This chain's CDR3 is CASSPGTGPGGGSYNEQFF. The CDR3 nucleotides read TGCGCCAGCAGCCCCGGGACAGGGCCTGGAGGGGGGTCCTACAATGAGCAGTTCTTC.

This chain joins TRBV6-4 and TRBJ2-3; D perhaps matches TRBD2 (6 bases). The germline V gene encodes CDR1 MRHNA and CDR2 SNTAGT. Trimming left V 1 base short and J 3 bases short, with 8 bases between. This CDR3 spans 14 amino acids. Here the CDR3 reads CASSDWDFTDTQYF. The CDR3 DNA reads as TGTGCCAGCAGTGACTGGGACTTTACAGATACGCAGTATTTT.

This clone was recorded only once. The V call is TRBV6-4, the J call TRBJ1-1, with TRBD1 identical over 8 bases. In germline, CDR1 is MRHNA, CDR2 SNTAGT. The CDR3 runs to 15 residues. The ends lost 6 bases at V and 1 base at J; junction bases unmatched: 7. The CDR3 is CASRASDRENTEAFF. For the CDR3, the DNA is TGTGCCAGCAGAGCTTCGGACAGGGAGAACACTGAAGCTTTCTTT.

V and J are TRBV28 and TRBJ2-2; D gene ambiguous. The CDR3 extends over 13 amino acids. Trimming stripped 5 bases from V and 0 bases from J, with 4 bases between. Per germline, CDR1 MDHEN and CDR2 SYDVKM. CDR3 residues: CASSQTNTGELFF. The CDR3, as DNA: TGTGCCAGCAGTCAAACGAACACCGGGGAGCTGTTTTTT.

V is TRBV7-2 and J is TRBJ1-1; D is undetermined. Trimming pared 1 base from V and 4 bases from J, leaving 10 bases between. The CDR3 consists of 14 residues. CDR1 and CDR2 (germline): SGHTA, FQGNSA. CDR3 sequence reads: CASSLEPVGTEAFF. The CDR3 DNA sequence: TGTGCCAGCAGCTTAGAACCAGTTGGCACTGAAGCTTTCTTT.

The CDR3 DNA reads TGTGCCAGCAGCCAAGGGGGACTAGCGGGAGGAGGTGATACGCAGTATTTT. This encodes CASSQGGLAGGGDTQYF. V gene TRBV4-2 combines with J gene TRBJ2-3, with TRBD2 identical over 15 bases. The trim removed 1 base at V and 6 bases at J, leaving 5 bases unmatched. Germline V gives CDR1 LGHNA, CDR2 YNFKEQ. The CDR3 loop spans 17 amino acids.

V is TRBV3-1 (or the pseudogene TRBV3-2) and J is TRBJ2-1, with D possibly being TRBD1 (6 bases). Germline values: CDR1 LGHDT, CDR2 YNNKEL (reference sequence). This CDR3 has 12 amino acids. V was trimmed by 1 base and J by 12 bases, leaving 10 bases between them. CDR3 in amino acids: CASSQGGTRQFF. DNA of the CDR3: TGTGCCAGCAGCCAAGGTGGGACACGGCAGTTCTTC.

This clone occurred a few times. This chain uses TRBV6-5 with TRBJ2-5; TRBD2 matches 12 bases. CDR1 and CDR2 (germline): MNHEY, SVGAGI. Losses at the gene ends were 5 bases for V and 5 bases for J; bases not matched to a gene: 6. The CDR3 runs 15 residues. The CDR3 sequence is CASSHVLAGGETQYF. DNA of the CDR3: TGTGCCAGCAGTCACGTCCTAGCGGGAGGGGAGACCCAGTACTTC.

The CDR3 DNA reads TGTGCCAGCAGTCCGGGAGGTGGGGGCTACGAGCAGTACTTC. Its protein product is CASSPGGGGYEQYF. The chain joins TRBV28 to TRBJ2-7; 7 nucleotides agree with TRBD2. Germline V gene sequence: CDR1 MDHEN, CDR2 SYDVKM. The junction had 7 bases not matched to a gene; V was cut back by 5 bases and J by 3 bases. This CDR3 is 14 amino acids long.

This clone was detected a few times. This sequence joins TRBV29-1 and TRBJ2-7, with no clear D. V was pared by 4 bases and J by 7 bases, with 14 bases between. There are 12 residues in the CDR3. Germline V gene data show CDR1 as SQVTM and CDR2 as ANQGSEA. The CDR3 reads CSVGRGEGEQYF. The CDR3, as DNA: TGCAGCGTTGGTCGCGGTGAAGGTGAGCAGTACTTC.

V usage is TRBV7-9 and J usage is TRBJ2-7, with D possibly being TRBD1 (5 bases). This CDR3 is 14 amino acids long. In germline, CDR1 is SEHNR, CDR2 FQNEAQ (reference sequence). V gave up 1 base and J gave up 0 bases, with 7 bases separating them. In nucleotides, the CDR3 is TGTGCCAGCAGCTTAGTGACAGTCTCCTACGAGCAGTACTTC. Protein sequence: CASSLVTVSYEQYF.